This T cell receptor beta chain came from a study of T-cell reconstitution after alpha-beta-depleted transplantation in children. The TCRbeta library incorporated unique molecular identifiers. TCRdb re-derived calls from the PCR reads in MiXCR, one entry per CDR3 protein. The top ten clones hold about 3.8% of a sample with 350,000 to 450,000 distinct CDR3 sequences, approximately 20% of them seen once. V was pared by 2 bases and J by 8 bases, with 8 bases of the junction left unmatched. CDR3 length: 15 residues. The germline V gene has CDR1 SGDLS and CDR2 YYNGEE. The clonotype was recovered from a human donor who donated a stem cell graft to a child with acute myeloid leukemia. This chain uses TRBV9 with TRBJ2-1; 9 positions match TRBD1. This specimen consisted of PBMCs from the stem cell graft donor, obtained from the stem cell graft. Written as DNA, the CDR3 is TGTGCCAGCAGCGTTCGACAGGGGGGCTTGGATGAGCAGTTCTTC. Translated, it gives CASSVRQGGLDEQFF. Combining the CDR3 with reference TRBV9 and TRBJ2-1 gives the whole variable domain DSGVTQTPKHLITATGQRVTLRCSPRSGDLSVYWYQQSLDQGLQFLIQYYNGEERAKGNILERFSAQQFPDLHSELNLSSLELGDSALYFCASSVRQGGLDEQFFGPGTRLTVL.